The 32 T cell receptor beta chains presented below share a single source sample, sequenced in a study of STAT5B mutations in CD4+ large granular lymphocyte leukemia. The method was immunoSEQ multiplex PCR; TCRdb's version includes in-frame clones alone and lacks a portion of them. The sample has around 48,000 clones, roughly 72% seen once. The sample consisted of CD4+ T cells from blood buffy coats. Every receptor here comes from a human donor in good health.

The chain links TRBV5-5 to TRBJ1-3; TRBD1 is a possible D gene (5 bases). This CDR3 region has 14 residues. Trimming stripped 1 base from V and 2 bases from J, with 7 bases between. Germline loops: CDR1 SGHKS, CDR2 YYEKEE (reference sequence). The CDR3 is CASSLWGAGNTIYF. The CDR3 coding sequence is TGTGCCAGCAGCTTGTGGGGGGCTGGAAACACCATATATTTT. The full variable domain, completed using reference TRBV5-5 and TRBJ1-3, is DAGVTQSPTHLIKTRGQQVTLRCSPISGHKSVSWYQQVLGQGPQFIFQYYEKEERGRGNFPDRFSARQFPNYSSELNVNALLLGDSALYLCASSLWGAGNTIYFGEGSWLTVV.

The chain couples TRBV30 to TRBJ1-5; D ambiguous. The CDR3 has 13 residues. Germline CDR1 GTSNPN, CDR2 SVGIG (reference sequence). Trimming left V 8 bases short and J 0 bases short, with 11 bases between. CDR3 nucleotides: TGTGCCGGCGCAGGTAATAGCAATCAGCCCCAGCATTTT. As protein: CAGAGNSNQPQHF.

The V and J genes are TRBV7-3 and TRBJ2-2, with 8 bases lining up with TRBD1. J was trimmed by 1 base and V by 4 bases; bases with no gene match: 5. Germline V lookup: CDR1 SGHTA, CDR2 FQGTGA. This CDR3 spans 16 amino acids. CDR3 sequence reads: CASSSHGTGNTGELFF. In DNA form, the CDR3 reads TGTGCCAGCAGCTCGCACGGGACAGGGAACACCGGGGAGCTGTTTTTT.

The chain recombines TRBV28 with TRBJ2-7; the match to TRBD2 covers 14 bases. The CDR3 loop spans 15 amino acids. Germline V gene sequence: CDR1 MDHEN, CDR2 SYDVKM. The V segment lost 5 bases and the J segment 3 bases; nucleotides outside the gene matches: 3. In DNA form, the CDR3 reads TGTGCCAGCAGTAGACTAGCGGGGGGGCTCTACGAGCAGTACGTC. This codes for CASSRLAGGLYEQYV.

This clone appeared once. The CDR3 is CASGGQAPYNEQFF. In nucleotides, the CDR3 is TGTGCCAGCGGGGGACAGGCCCCTTACAATGAGCAGTTCTTC. V gene TRBV9 combines with J gene TRBJ2-1, with 8 bases that match TRBD1. J gave up 4 bases and V 7 bases, and 7 bases lay outside the gene matches. Germline CDR1 reads SGDLS; CDR2 reads YYNGEE. The CDR3 length is 14 residues.

The chain links TRBV6-5 to TRBJ2-5, with D unresolved. V dropped 2 bases and J dropped 5 bases, with 15 bases sitting between them. Germline CDR1 and CDR2: MNHEY and SVGAGI. CDR3 length: 15 residues. The CDR3 nucleotides read TGTGCCAGCAGTTACGCATCCCGTTTGGGGGAGACCCAGTACTTC. Its protein product is CASSYASRLGETQYF.

In its sample, this clone was seen a few times. The rearrangement joins TRBV7-6 to TRBJ1-1; no definite D call. Germline V gene lookup returns CDR1 SGHVS and CDR2 FNYEAQ. Between the trimmed V and J ends, which lost 6 bases and 1 base, there was a span of 12 bases. The CDR3 consists of 14 residues. The chain's CDR3 is CASSPTGRNTEAFF. For the CDR3, the DNA is TGTGCCAGCAGTCCGACGGGCAGGAACACTGAAGCTTTCTTT. Looking up the rest from reference TRBV7-6 and TRBJ1-1 gives the full variable domain: GAGVSQSPRYKVTKRGQDVALRCDPISGHVSLYWYRQALGQGPEFLTYFNYEAQQDKSGLPNDRFSAERPEGSISTLTIQRTEQRDSAMYRCASSPTGRNTEAFFGQGTRLTVV.

DNA of the CDR3: TGTGCCAGCAGTGGGACTAACACAGATACGCAGTATTTT. It yields the protein CASSGTNTDTQYF. This sequence joins TRBV6-4 and TRBJ2-3; a possible D gene is TRBD2 (6 bases). V lost 4 bases and J lost 2, with 7 bases in between. Germline CDR1 is MRHNA and CDR2 is SNTAGT. The CDR3 is 13 amino acids.

CDR3 coding DNA: TGTGCCAGCAGCTTAGTGGGACAGGGGGATCAGCCCCAGCATTTT. The encoded protein is CASSLVGQGDQPQHF. The chain recombines TRBV7-8 with TRBJ1-5; 11 bases are a match to TRBD1. CDR3 length: 15 amino acids. The V gene end was trimmed by 1 base and the J gene end by 5 bases; junction bases not matched to a gene: 1. Germline loops: CDR1 SGHVS, CDR2 FQNEAQ.

V and J are TRBV7-3 and TRBJ2-3, with 8 positions matching TRBD2. The V segment lost 4 bases and the J segment 2 bases; nucleotides outside the gene matches: 5. The germline V gene encodes CDR1 SGHTA and CDR2 FQGTGA. The CDR3 is 15 residues long. Written as DNA, the CDR3 is TGTGCCAGCAGCTCCAGCGGGAGTAACACAGATACGCAGTATTTT. As protein: CASSSSGSNTDTQYF.

The chain employs TRBV9 and TRBJ2-2; possible D gene TRBD1, 5 bases. Germline values: CDR1 SGDLS, CDR2 YYNGEE. The V and J ends lost 7 bases and 5 bases respectively, with 15 bases between them. The CDR3 loop spans 14 amino acids. The CDR3 DNA follows: TGTGCCAGCCGCACCCAGGGTTGGACCGGGGAGCTGTTTTTT. The encoded protein is CASRTQGWTGELFF.

V is TRBV6-1 and J is TRBJ1-5; no clear D. This CDR3 comprises 14 residues. Per the germline V gene, CDR1 is MNHNS and CDR2 is SASEGT. Trimming cost V 7 bases and J 6 bases, with 16 bases left between them. CDR3: CASTSPPESQPQHF. CDR3 bases: TGTGCCAGCACCAGCCCCCCAGAGAGTCAGCCCCAGCATTTT.

The DNA of the CDR3 is TGTGCCAGCTCACCGTCGGACAGGGGGCGGAGTAGGGATACGCAGTATTTT. It encodes CASSPSDRGRSRDTQYF. The chain is built from TRBV18 and TRBJ2-3; the match to TRBD1 covers 11 bases. Germline CDR1 reads KGHSH; CDR2 reads LQKENI. The length of the CDR3 is 17 residues. V shed 3 bases and J 6 bases; nucleotides not matched to a gene: 11.

The sample holds one count of this clone. The chain has TRBV28 and TRBJ1-2; the D gene is possibly TRBD1 (5 bases). The CDR3 totals 13 residues. Germline CDR1 reads MDHEN; CDR2 reads SYDVKM. V was clipped by 1 base and J by 8 bases, with 11 bases between them. CDR3 nucleotides: TGTGCCAGCAGTTTATCGAAGGGGCAGGGCTACACCTTC. It yields the protein CASSLSKGQGYTF.

This chain links TRBV5-1 with TRBJ2-3; TRBD1 matches at 8 bases. Trimming at V came to 0 bases and at J to 6 bases, leaving 12 bases not matched to a gene. Germline V gene sequence: CDR1 SGHRS, CDR2 YFSETQ. The CDR3 contains 17 residues. The CDR3 loop is CASSLGWTGQSPDTQYF. CDR3 bases: TGCGCCAGCAGCTTGGGTTGGACAGGGCAATCCCCGGATACGCAGTATTTT.

The rearrangement joins TRBV18 to TRBJ2-5, with D hard to call. Germline V gives CDR1 KGHSH, CDR2 LQKENI. This CDR3 spans 14 amino acids. With 1 base removed from V and 5 bases from J, the gap between germline ends came to 11 bases. Written as DNA, the CDR3 is TGTGCCAGCTCACCACTAGCATCCCGGGAGACCCAGTACTTC. Protein sequence: CASSPLASRETQYF.

The chain recombines TRBV18 with TRBJ1-2; D may be TRBD1 (5 bases). Between the trimmed V and J ends, which lost 3 bases and 7 bases, there was a span of 18 bases. The CDR3 consists of 15 residues. Germline-derived CDR1 and CDR2 are KGHSH and LQKENI. The chain's CDR3 is CASSPRRDAEGGYTF. Here the CDR3 DNA reads TGTGCCAGCTCACCCAGACGGGACGCCGAAGGTGGCTACACCTTC.

The rearrangement links TRBV10-3 to TRBJ1-2; 11 bases match TRBD1. CDR3 length: 17 amino acids. Germline V gene data show CDR1 as ENHRY and CDR2 as SYGVKD. V lost 1 base to trimming and J lost 7 bases; unmatched junction nucleotides: 11. This CDR3 is CAISEFTFGQGASGYTF. As DNA, the CDR3 is TGTGCCATCAGTGAGTTTACTTTTGGACAGGGGGCGAGTGGCTACACCTTC.

This clone was detected a few times. The V call is TRBV4-1, the J call TRBJ1-5; TRBD1 aligns across 8 bases. The CDR3 length is 17 residues. In germline, CDR1 is MGHRA, CDR2 YSYEKL. V lost 0 bases, J lost 5 bases, and 9 bases stayed unmatched. CDR3 sequence (DNA): TGCGCCAGCAGCCAAGATGAGTCAGGGACAGGTTATCAGCCCCAGCATTTT. Residues: CASSQDESGTGYQPQHF.

This sequence joins TRBV6-1 and TRBJ2-3; D not resolved. Germline loops: CDR1 MNHNS, CDR2 SASEGT. The V and J ends lost 6 bases and 5 bases respectively, with 6 bases between them. The CDR3 consists of 11 residues. CDR3 nucleotide sequence: TGTGCCAGCAGCTTAGGAGATACGCAGTATTTT. It codes for CASSLGDTQYF.

The rearrangement links TRBV15 to TRBJ1-3, with no clear D. The CDR3 extends over 13 amino acids. Between the trimmed V and J ends, which lost 5 bases and 2 bases, there was a span of 7 bases. The germline V gene encodes CDR1 LNHNV and CDR2 YYDKDF (reference sequence). CDR3 protein: CATSPGPGNTIYF. The CDR3, as DNA: TGTGCCACCAGCCCCGGTCCTGGAAACACCATATATTTT.

The chain joins TRBV7-2 to TRBJ1-3, with D possibly TRBD1 on 6 matching bases. The length of the CDR3 is 15 residues. Germline CDR1 SGHTA, CDR2 FQGNSA. V lost 1 base, J lost 0 bases, and 7 bases lay in between. CDR3 in amino acids: CASSLVGGSGNTIYF. CDR3 nucleotide sequence: TGTGCCAGCAGCTTAGTAGGGGGCTCTGGAAACACCATATATTTT.

In this sample, this clone turned up a few times. V usage is TRBV19 and J usage is TRBJ1-5; no clear D. V was trimmed by 5 bases and J by 3 bases, leaving 8 bases between them. The V gene's germline CDR1 is LNHDA and CDR2 SQIVND (reference sequence). CDR3 length: 13 residues. The CDR3 loop reads CASSSEFNQPQHF. Written as DNA, the CDR3 is TGTGCCAGTAGTTCAGAGTTCAATCAGCCCCAGCATTTT.

This rearrangement joins TRBV28 to TRBJ2-6; D uncertain. Between the trimmed V and J ends, which lost 5 bases and 0 bases, there was a span of 8 bases. Per germline, CDR1 MDHEN and CDR2 SYDVKM. The CDR3 extends over 15 amino acids. CDR3 sequence: CASSVSLSGANVLTF. The CDR3 DNA follows: TGTGCCAGCAGTGTCAGTCTCTCTGGGGCCAACGTCCTGACTTTC.

V is TRBV7-2 and J is TRBJ2-2; the D gene is possibly TRBD2 (6 bases). The CDR3 length is 14 residues. Germline CDR1 SGHTA, CDR2 FQGNSA. Trimming took 7 bases from V and 7 from J, leaving 16 bases between them. The CDR3 region is CASKRGGLGGELFF. The CDR3 DNA reads TGTGCCAGCAAACGTGGGGGGTTAGGCGGGGAGCTGTTTTTT.

This clone was recorded only once. The chain employs TRBV2 and TRBJ2-2; 9 bases are a match to TRBD1. The V gene's germline CDR1 is SNHLY and CDR2 FYNNEI. The CDR3 length is 15 residues. Trimming at V came to 6 bases and at J to 4 bases, leaving 6 bases not matched to a gene. In DNA, the CDR3 is TGTGCCAGCAGGACCGGGACAGGGTTCACCGGGGAGCTGTTTTTT. It codes for CASRTGTGFTGELFF.

The chain is built from TRBV7-8 and TRBJ1-1, with 9 bases aligning to TRBD1. The CDR3 spans 17 residues. Germline CDR1 is SGHVS and CDR2 is FQNEAQ. The J segment lost 2 bases and the V segment lost 2 bases, leaving 9 bases of the junction unmatched. The CDR3 spells CASSLKGPGQGNTEAFF. The CDR3, as DNA: TGTGCCAGCAGCTTAAAGGGCCCGGGACAGGGAAACACTGAAGCTTTCTTT.

The chain couples TRBV14 to TRBJ2-1; D gene unclear. Per germline, CDR1 SGHDN and CDR2 FVKESK. Trimming took 4 bases from V and 7 from J, leaving 5 bases between them. The CDR3 has 11 residues. The CDR3 is CASSLLNEQFF. The CDR3 DNA is TGTGCCAGCAGCCTATTGAATGAGCAGTTCTTC. Full variable domain (remainder filled in from reference TRBV14 and TRBJ2-1): EAGVTQFPSHSVIEKGQTVTLRCDPISGHDNLYWYRRVMGKEIKFLLHFVKESKQDESGMPNNRFLAERTGGTYSTLKVQPAELEDSGVYFCASSLLNEQFFGPGTRLTVL.

J is TRBJ2-3 and V is TRBV5-6; D possibly corresponds to TRBD2 (6 bases). V was clipped by 1 base and J by 4 bases, with 13 bases between them. The CDR3 spans 15 residues. Germline V gene data show CDR1 as SGHDT and CDR2 as YYEEEE. The CDR3 here is CASSLSSGAPDTQYF. The CDR3 DNA reads TGTGCCAGCAGCTTGAGTAGCGGCGCCCCAGATACGCAGTATTTT. The full variable domain, rest sourced from reference TRBV5-6 and TRBJ2-3, is DAGVTQSPTHLIKTRGQQVTLRCSPKSGHDTVSWYQQALGQGPQFIFQYYEEEERQRGNFPDRFSGHQFPNYSSELNVNALLLGDSALYLCASSLSSGAPDTQYFGPGTRLTVL.

The CDR3 sequence: CAISGDSTGELFF. The CDR3 nucleotides read TGTGCCATCAGTGGGGACAGCACCGGGGAGCTGTTTTTT. The V and J genes are TRBV10-3 and TRBJ2-2; 7 bases are a match to TRBD1. J lost 4 bases, V lost 4 bases, and 0 bases had no gene match. The germline CDR1 and CDR2 sequences are ENHRY and SYGVKD. The CDR3 length is 13 residues.

V usage is TRBV7-2 and J usage is TRBJ1-2, with D perhaps TRBD1 (5 bases). The V gene's germline CDR1 is SGHTA and CDR2 FQGNSA. The V end lost 5 bases, the J end lost 7 bases, and 14 bases lay between the germline ends. This CDR3 has 13 residues. Written as DNA, the CDR3 is TGTGCCAGCAGCATATCGGAGGGGTCTGGCTACACCTTC. It yields the protein CASSISEGSGYTF. Full variable domain (remainder filled in from reference TRBV7-2 and TRBJ1-2): GAGVSQSPSNKVTEKGKDVELRCDPISGHTALYWYRQSLGQGLEFLIYFQGNSAPDKSGLPSDRFSAERTGGSVSTLTIQRTQQEDSAVYLCASSISEGSGYTFGSGTRLTVV.

The chain joins TRBV7-3 to TRBJ2-1; 8 positions match TRBD2. CDR3 length: 16 residues. With V trimmed by 2 bases and J by 3 bases, 6 bases remained unmatched. Germline CDR1 reads SGHTA; CDR2 reads FQGTGA. CDR3 nucleotide sequence: TGTGCCAGCAGCTTATTAGGGCTAGCGGGCTACAATGAGCAGTTCTTC. Its protein product is CASSLLGLAGYNEQFF.